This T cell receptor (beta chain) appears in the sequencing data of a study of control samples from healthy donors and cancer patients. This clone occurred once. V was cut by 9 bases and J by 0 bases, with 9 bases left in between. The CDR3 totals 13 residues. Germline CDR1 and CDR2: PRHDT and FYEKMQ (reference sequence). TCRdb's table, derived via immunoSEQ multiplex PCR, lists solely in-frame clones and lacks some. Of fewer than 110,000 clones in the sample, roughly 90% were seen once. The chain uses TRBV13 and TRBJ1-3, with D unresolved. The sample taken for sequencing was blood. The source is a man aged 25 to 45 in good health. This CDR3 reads CASFRSSGNTIYF. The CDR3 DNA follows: TGTGCCAGTTTCAGGTCCTCTGGAAACACCATATATTTT. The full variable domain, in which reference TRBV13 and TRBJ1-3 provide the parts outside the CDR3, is AAGVIQSPRHLIKEKRETATLKCYPIPRHDTVYWYQQGPGQDPQFLISFYEKMQSDKGSIPDRFSAQQFSDYHSELNMSSLELGDSALYFCASFRSSGNTIYFGEGSWLTVV.